This TCR beta chain was obtained from a study of control samples from healthy donors and cancer patients. TCRdb's copy holds only in-frame clones and misses some; the assay was immunoSEQ multiplex PCR. The data hold around 200,000 clones, with about 93% observed a single time. The CDR3 extends over 15 amino acids. Per the germline V gene, CDR1 is SGHRS and CDR2 is YFSETQ. The V end lost 0 bases, the J end lost 4 bases, and 10 bases lay between the germline ends. This TCR was sampled from a man in his late teens or twenties in good health. Input material: blood. V is TRBV5-1 and J is TRBJ2-2, with a weak D call TRBD2 (6 bases). CDR3 in amino acids: CASSLAQGGTGELFF. CDR3 in DNA: TGCGCCAGCAGCTTGGCCCAGGGAGGCACCGGGGAGCTGTTTTTT.